This entry describes one T cell receptor beta chain. Sequenced by immunoSEQ multiplex PCR; TCRdb stores in-frame clones only, minus some. Among 50,000 or so clones listed, 70% to 90% were seen once. The sample originates from a study of blood T cell repertoires in COVID-19. Deletions cut 6 bases from V and 6 bases from J, with 18 bases between. Germline lookup yields CDR1 MNHEY and CDR2 SVGAGI. There are 15 residues in the CDR3. The chain combines TRBV6-5 with TRBJ1-5; D possibly corresponds to TRBD1 (5 bases). The specimen sequenced was peripheral blood. This TCR was recovered from a man between 65 and 85 years old with acute or convalescent COVID-19. CDR3 sequence (DNA): TGTGCCAGCAGCCCCAACGGCGGGGGTCTTCAGCCCCAGCATTTT. It yields the protein CASSPNGGGLQPQHF.